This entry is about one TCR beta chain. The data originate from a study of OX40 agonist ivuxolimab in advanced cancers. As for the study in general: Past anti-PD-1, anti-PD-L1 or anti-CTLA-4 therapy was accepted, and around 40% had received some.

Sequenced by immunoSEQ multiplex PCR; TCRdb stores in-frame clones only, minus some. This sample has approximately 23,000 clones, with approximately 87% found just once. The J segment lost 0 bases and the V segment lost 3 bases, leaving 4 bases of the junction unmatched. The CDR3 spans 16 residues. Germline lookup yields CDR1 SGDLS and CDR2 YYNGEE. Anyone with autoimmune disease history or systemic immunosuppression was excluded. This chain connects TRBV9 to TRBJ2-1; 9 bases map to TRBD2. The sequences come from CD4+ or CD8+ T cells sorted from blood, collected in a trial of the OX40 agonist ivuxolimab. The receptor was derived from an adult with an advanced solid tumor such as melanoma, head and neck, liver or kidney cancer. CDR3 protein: CASSGSSGSSYNEQFF. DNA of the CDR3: TGTGCCAGCAGCGGAAGTAGCGGGAGCTCCTACAATGAGCAGTTCTTC.